The 30 T cell receptor beta chains in this list originate from one sample, sequenced in a study of cytomegalovirus exposure and HLA in healthy donors. Primers for the PCR totalled 60 Vbeta and 13 Jbeta. Some clones are missing from TCRdb's copy, which holds only in-frame ones; the method was immunoSEQ multiplex PCR. Of approximately 180,000 clones in the sample, around 75% were seen once. Source material: PBMCs. The receptor source for this set is a woman under 40 in good health and CMV-seronegative.

CDR3 loop: CASSDNLNTEAFF. For the CDR3, the DNA is TGTGCCAGCAGCGACAATCTGAACACTGAAGCTTTCTTT. The V call is TRBV2, the J call TRBJ1-1; the D is unclear. The V gene lost 6 bases and the J gene lost 0 bases, with 8 bases spanning the gap. Per the germline V gene, CDR1 is SNHLY and CDR2 is FYNNEI. The CDR3 consists of 13 residues.

The J gene is TRBJ2-1, the V gene TRBV4-2; 11 bases match TRBD2. V gave up 3 bases and J gave up 3 bases; unmatched junction bases: 7. Germline V gene sequence: CDR1 LGHNA, CDR2 YNFKEQ. The CDR3 runs to 17 residues. The CDR3: CASSQKGTSGSYNEQFF. The CDR3 DNA follows: TGTGCCAGCAGCCAGAAAGGCACTAGCGGGAGCTACAATGAGCAGTTCTTC.

This clone occurred once. This chain uses TRBV27 with TRBJ2-1; 10 nucleotides line up with TRBD2. Germline CDR1 reads MNHEY; CDR2 reads SMNVEV (reference sequence). CDR3 length: 16 amino acids. Trimming cost V 2 bases and J 2 bases; bases outside gene matches: 3. CDR3 in amino acids: CASSLRLAGTYNEQFF. The CDR3 DNA follows: TGTGCCAGCAGTTTAAGACTAGCGGGTACCTACAATGAGCAGTTCTTC.

The chain has TRBV10-3 and TRBJ2-7; D call uncertain. Germline-derived CDR1 and CDR2 are ENHRY and SYGVKD. Trimming took 3 bases from V and 4 from J, leaving 4 bases between them. The CDR3 spans 11 residues. CDR3: CAISDQYEQYF. The CDR3 DNA reads TGTGCCATCAGTGACCAGTACGAGCAGTACTTC.

The rearrangement uses TRBV5-1 and TRBJ1-2; D unclear. V was trimmed by 0 bases and J by 7 bases, leaving 16 bases between them. Germline CDR1 is SGHRS and CDR2 is YFSETQ. The CDR3 is 15 residues long. The CDR3 nucleotides are TGCGCCAGCAGCTTGGCCCTGGGCACCGAGGGTGGCTACACCTTC. Encoded protein: CASSLALGTEGGYTF.

The chain is built from TRBV6-1 and TRBJ2-7; 12 nucleotides line up with TRBD2. The CDR3 covers 14 residues. CDR1 and CDR2 (germline): MNHNS, SASEGT. Trimming removed 4 bases from V and 6 bases from J; junction bases left unmatched: 4. CDR3 residues: CASSGGLAGLEQYF. Written as DNA, the CDR3 is TGTGCCAGCAGTGGTGGACTAGCGGGACTCGAGCAGTACTTC.

This clone came up a few times. The chain is built from TRBV2 and TRBJ2-5; TRBD1 matches at 7 bases. With 5 bases clipped from V and 1 base from J, the junction kept 4 bases outside the gene matches. Germline CDR1 and CDR2: SNHLY and FYNNEI. The CDR3 is made up of 14 amino acids. CDR3 in amino acids: CASSRRDSQETQYF. CDR3 in DNA: TGTGCCAGCAGTCGCCGGGACAGCCAAGAGACCCAGTACTTC.

J is TRBJ2-5 and V is TRBV7-8; 9 bases match TRBD2. Germline V gives CDR1 SGHVS, CDR2 FQNEAQ. The CDR3 has 17 amino acids. Trimming took 5 bases from V and 0 from J; bases not matched to a gene: 10. CDR3 nucleotide sequence: TGTGCCAGCAGCCCACAGAGACTAGCGGTAAACCAAGAGACCCAGTACTTC. Protein product: CASSPQRLAVNQETQYF.

This clone was detected once. CDR3: CASSLDSGGYNEQFF. DNA for the CDR3: TGTGCCAGCAGCTTGGATAGCGGGGGGTACAATGAGCAGTTCTTC. This rearrangement joins TRBV5-4 to TRBJ2-1; 10 positions agree with TRBD2. CDR3 length equals 15 residues. CDR1 is SGHNT and CDR2 is YYREEE in the germline V gene (reference sequence). V was clipped by 0 bases and J by 4 bases; unmatched bases: 1.

With regard to this clone: The same CDR3 also results from other DNA sequences found in this sample. V gene TRBV7-2 combines with J gene TRBJ1-5, with a possible D match to TRBD1 (5 bases). V was clipped by 0 bases and J by 6 bases, with 12 bases between them. The germline V gene encodes CDR1 SGHTA and CDR2 FQGNSA. The length of the CDR3 is 15 residues. The CDR3 DNA sequence: TGTGCCAGCAGCTTAGCACTTACAGACAGTCAGCCCCAGCATTTT. It encodes CASSLALTDSQPQHF.

The genes are TRBV29-1 and TRBJ1-2; the D gene is possibly TRBD1 (5 bases). The CDR3 spans 13 residues. Germline-derived CDR1 and CDR2 are SQVTM and ANQGSEA. Trimming removed 1 base at V and 4 bases at J, with 10 bases between. In nucleotides, the CDR3 is TGCAGCGTTGAAGTCGACAGTAGCTATGGCTACACCTTC. Translated: CSVEVDSSYGYTF.

The rearrangement links TRBV6-1 to TRBJ2-5, with D perhaps TRBD1 (6 bases). V dropped 7 bases and J dropped 4 bases, with 13 bases sitting between them. The CDR3 contains 13 residues. Per the germline V gene, CDR1 is MNHNS and CDR2 is SASEGT. CDR3 nucleotide sequence: TGTGCCAGCACCTACAGGGTAGGAGAGACCCAGTACTTC. This gives the protein CASTYRVGETQYF.

The chain links TRBV18 to TRBJ1-1, with D perhaps matching TRBD1 (6 bases). The length of the CDR3 is 15 residues. Germline CDR1 reads KGHSH; CDR2 reads LQKENI. V gave up 2 bases and J gave up 3 bases, with 13 bases separating them. The CDR3 region is CASSPTKQGHTEAFF. The CDR3 region has the DNA TGTGCCAGCTCACCAACGAAACAGGGCCACACTGAAGCTTTCTTT. The full variable domain, completed using reference TRBV18 and TRBJ1-1, is NAGVMQNPRHLVRRRGQEARLRCSPMKGHSHVYWYRQLPEEGLKFMVYLQKENIIDESGMPKERFSAEFPKEGPSILRIQQVVRGDSAAYFCASSPTKQGHTEAFFGQGTRLTVV.

V gene TRBV9 combines with J gene TRBJ1-1, with TRBD1 as a possible D gene (5 bases). The CDR3 is 15 residues long. V lost 3 bases and J lost 6, with 18 bases in between. Germline loops: CDR1 SGDLS, CDR2 YYNGEE. The CDR3 DNA is TGTGCCAGCAGCGGTCCGGGTCTCAGGGCGGCTGAAGCTTTCTTT. It is translated as CASSGPGLRAAEAFF.

This clone was seen only once. V usage is TRBV7-6 and J usage is TRBJ2-1; no firm D call. CDR1 and CDR2 (germline): SGHVS, FNYEAQ. With 6 bases removed from V and 0 bases from J, the gap between germline ends came to 9 bases. This CDR3 comprises 14 residues. The CDR3 protein is CASRRDPSYNEQFF. The CDR3 bases are TGTGCCAGCAGAAGAGATCCCTCCTACAATGAGCAGTTCTTC.

This clone was seen more than once but under ten times. V is TRBV7-2 and J is TRBJ1-1; 10 positions match TRBD1. Trimming at V came to 4 bases and at J to 4 bases, leaving 6 bases not matched to a gene. This CDR3 spans 15 amino acids. CDR1 is SGHTA and CDR2 is FQGNSA in the germline V gene. Here the CDR3 reads CASSSGTGEITEAFF. Written as DNA, the CDR3 is TGTGCCAGCAGCTCGGGGACAGGGGAAATCACTGAAGCTTTCTTT.

This clone was recorded only once. One junction end disagrees with the germline gene, perhaps due to a read error. The chain recombines TRBV7-9 with TRBJ1-2; D not certain. Germline V lookup: CDR1 SEHNR, CDR2 FQNEAQ (reference sequence). The CDR3 runs 16 residues. CDR3 coding DNA: TGTTCCAGCAGCTTGCCGGGGAAGCCGGAGGGCTATGGCTACACCTTC. Translated, it gives CSSSLPGKPEGYGYTF.

As for this clone: Other DNA sequences within the sample encode an identical CDR3. This rearrangement joins TRBV7-2 to TRBJ1-2, with D possibly matching TRBD1 (6 bases). The CDR3 consists of 18 residues. Trimming stripped 6 bases from V and 5 bases from J, with 28 bases between. Germline V gene sequence: CDR1 SGHTA, CDR2 FQGNSA. The chain's CDR3 is CASSEQGTGKKVFYGYTF. CDR3 in DNA: TGTGCCAGCAGTGAACAAGGAACAGGGAAGAAAGTTTTTTATGGCTACACCTTC. Looking up the rest from reference TRBV7-2 and TRBJ1-2 gives the full variable domain: GAGVSQSPSNKVTEKGKDVELRCDPISGHTALYWYRQSLGQGLEFLIYFQGNSAPDKSGLPSDRFSAERTGGSVSTLTIQRTQQEDSAVYLCASSEQGTGKKVFYGYTFGSGTRLTVV.

V is TRBV19 and J is TRBJ2-7; the match to TRBD2 covers 11 bases. The CDR3 has 15 amino acids. With V trimmed by 5 bases and J by 2 bases, 5 bases remained unmatched. Germline CDR1 LNHDA, CDR2 SQIVND (reference sequence). In DNA, the CDR3 is TGTGCCAGTAGTTGGGGACTAGCGGCGGCCTACGAGCAGTACTTC. This encodes CASSWGLAAAYEQYF.

This clone is a singleton in its sample. The chain links TRBV6-5 to TRBJ1-2; D may be TRBD1 (6 bases). Germline V CDR1 and CDR2: MNHEY, SVGAGI. V lost 6 bases to trimming and J lost 5 bases, with 19 bases between them. This CDR3 contains 15 residues. The DNA of the CDR3 is TGTGCCAGCAGAACGACAGGCCCAGGGTTATATGGCTACACCTTC. This encodes CASRTTGPGLYGYTF.

This sequence joins TRBV5-1 and TRBJ2-7, with 7 bases aligning to TRBD1. V lost 6 bases, J lost 5 bases, and 8 bases stayed unmatched. The CDR3 consists of 13 residues. CDR1 and CDR2 from the germline V gene are SGHRS and YFSETQ. The CDR3 region has the DNA TGCGCCAGCACCCAAACAGGGGTCCACGAGCAGTACTTC. Translated: CASTQTGVHEQYF. The variable domain in full, with the rest retrieved from reference TRBV5-1 and TRBJ2-7, is KAGVTQTPRYLIKTRGQQVTLSCSPISGHRSVSWYQQTPGQGLQFLFEYFSETQRNKGNFPGRFSGRQFSNSRSEMNVSTLELGDSALYLCASTQTGVHEQYFGPGTRLTVT.

The chain is built from TRBV19 and TRBJ2-3; 7 bases agree with TRBD2. Germline values: CDR1 LNHDA, CDR2 SQIVND (reference sequence). The CDR3 extends over 17 amino acids. The V segment lost 4 bases and the J segment 8 bases; nucleotides outside the gene matches: 18. The DNA for the CDR3 is TGTGCCAGTAGTAAGGTAGCGGGTGGAGGATTGGCGACTACGCAGTATTTT. This sequence encodes CASSKVAGGGLATTQYF.

The V call is TRBV19, the J call TRBJ1-5; D perhaps matches TRBD1 (5 bases). This CDR3 spans 15 amino acids. V lost 5 bases and J lost 2, with 13 bases in between. Germline V gene lookup returns CDR1 LNHDA and CDR2 SQIVND (reference sequence). The CDR3 reads CASSEGGGGNQPQHF. In DNA, the CDR3 is TGTGCCAGTAGTGAAGGCGGGGGAGGCAATCAGCCCCAGCATTTT.

This clone was seen a few times. The chain is built from TRBV11-2 and TRBJ2-7; TRBD2 matches 11 bases. This CDR3 has 16 residues. The junction had 9 bases not matched to a gene; V was cut back by 6 bases and J by 2 bases. Per germline, CDR1 SGHAT and CDR2 FQNNGV. The CDR3 DNA is TGTGCCAGCAGAGGACTAGCGGGCCCCGGCACCTACGAGCAGTACTTC. Protein product: CASRGLAGPGTYEQYF.

In its sample, this clone was seen a few times. This rearrangement joins TRBV30 to TRBJ2-5; a possible D gene is TRBD1 (5 bases). The CDR3 consists of 15 residues. Looked up from germline, CDR1 is GTSNPN and CDR2 is SVGIG (reference sequence). The V gene lost 0 bases and the J gene lost 2 bases, with 13 bases spanning the gap. CDR3 in amino acids: CAWSVGFGQQETQYF. In DNA, the CDR3 is TGTGCCTGGAGTGTAGGTTTCGGACAACAAGAGACCCAGTACTTC.

CDR3 amino acids: CASSLVGDSFYEQYF. Written as DNA, the CDR3 is TGTGCCAGCAGCTTAGTGGGTGACAGTTTCTACGAGCAGTACTTC. The chain combines TRBV7-6 with TRBJ2-7, with D tentatively TRBD1 (5 bases). Per germline, CDR1 SGHVS and CDR2 FNYEAQ. The CDR3 length is 15 residues. With 1 base removed from V and 3 bases from J, the gap between germline ends came to 13 bases.

This clone showed up just once. The CDR3 here is CASSLVSNLGTENSPLHF. As DNA, the CDR3 is TGCGCCAGCAGCTTGGTATCCAATTTAGGGACAGAGAATTCACCCCTCCACTTT. The genes are TRBV5-1 and TRBJ1-6; 7 positions agree with TRBD1. Germline lookup yields CDR1 SGHRS and CDR2 YFSETQ. Losses at the gene ends were 0 bases for V and 7 bases for J; bases not matched to a gene: 13. The CDR3 has 18 residues.

CDR3 nucleotides: TGTGCCAGTAGTATGCTGGACAGTCCTCTCAACGAGCAGTACTTC. Encoded protein: CASSMLDSPLNEQYF. The chain recombines TRBV19 with TRBJ2-7; the D gene is possibly TRBD1 (6 bases). The germline gives CDR1 LNHDA, CDR2 SQIVND (reference sequence). There are 15 residues in the CDR3. The germline V and J ends were trimmed by 3 bases and 5 bases, with 17 bases remaining between them.

The J gene is TRBJ1-6, the V gene TRBV27; 9 bases agree with TRBD1. CDR1 is MNHEY, CDR2 SMNVEV, per germline (reference sequence). Germline trimming cut 7 bases from V and 6 bases from J; bases unmatched to any gene: 4. CDR3 length: 14 amino acids. The CDR3: CASTLDRGNSPLHF. CDR3 nucleotide sequence: TGTGCCAGCACCCTGGACAGGGGTAATTCACCCCTCCACTTT.

The gene calls are TRBV2 and TRBJ2-3, with D hard to call. Trimming left V 4 bases short and J 5 bases short, with 25 bases between. The V gene's germline CDR1 is SNHLY and CDR2 FYNNEI. The CDR3 consists of 18 residues. Here the CDR3 reads CASSVSLNWAIRKDTQYF. CDR3 nucleotides: TGTGCCAGCAGTGTATCCCTCAACTGGGCTATCCGTAAAGATACGCAGTATTTT. Full variable domain (missing parts from reference TRBV2 and TRBJ2-3): EPEVTQTPSHQVTQMGQEVILRCVPISNHLYFYWYRQILGQKVEFLVSFYNNEISEKSEIFDDQFSVERPDGSNFTLKIRSTKLEDSAMYFCASSVSLNWAIRKDTQYFGPGTRLTVL.